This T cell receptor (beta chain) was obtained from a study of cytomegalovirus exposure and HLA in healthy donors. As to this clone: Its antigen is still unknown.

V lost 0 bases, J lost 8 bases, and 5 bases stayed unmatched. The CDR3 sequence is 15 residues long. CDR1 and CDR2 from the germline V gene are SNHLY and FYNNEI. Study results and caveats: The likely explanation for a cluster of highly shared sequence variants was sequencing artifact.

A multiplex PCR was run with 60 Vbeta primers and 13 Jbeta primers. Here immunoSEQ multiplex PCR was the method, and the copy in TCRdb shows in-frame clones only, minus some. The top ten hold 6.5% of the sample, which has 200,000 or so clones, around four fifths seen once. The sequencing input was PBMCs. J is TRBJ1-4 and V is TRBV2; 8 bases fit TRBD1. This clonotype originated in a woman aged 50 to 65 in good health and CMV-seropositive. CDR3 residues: CASSEAGTGGEKLFF. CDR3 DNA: TGTGCCAGCAGTGAAGCAGGGACAGGAGGCGAAAAACTGTTTTTT.